These 29 T cell receptor beta chains were all obtained from the same sample, sequenced in a study of cytomegalovirus exposure and HLA in healthy donors. The primer mix had 60 Vbeta and 13 Jbeta primers. The assay was immunoSEQ multiplex PCR, and TCRdb's table has in-frame clones only and misses some. Among about 200,000 clones listed, about four fifths were seen once. Sequencing was carried out using PBMCs. The receptors here all came from a boy younger than 10 in good health and CMV-seronegative.

The V call is TRBV9, the J call TRBJ2-3; 7 positions match TRBD2. There are 16 residues in the CDR3. V lost 0 bases to trimming and J lost 3 bases; unmatched junction nucleotides: 7. Germline CDR1 and CDR2: SGDLS and YYNGEE. This CDR3 is CASSVDAGVRTDTQYF. CDR3 coding DNA: TGTGCCAGCAGCGTAGATGCGGGGGTAAGGACAGATACGCAGTATTTT.

V is TRBV4-1 and J is TRBJ2-3, with D possibly being TRBD2 (5 bases). This CDR3 has 12 residues. Trimming took 1 base from V and 9 from J, leaving 8 bases between them. Germline V gene lookup returns CDR1 MGHRA and CDR2 YSYEKL. The CDR3 region has the DNA TGCGCCAGCAGCCAAGCGCGGGCAACGCAGTATTTT. Amino acids: CASSQARATQYF.

The chain couples TRBV28 to TRBJ1-2; 8 bases agree with TRBD1. CDR3 size: 15 residues. Per germline, CDR1 MDHEN and CDR2 SYDVKM. The ends lost 6 bases at V and 4 bases at J; junction bases unmatched: 10. The CDR3 is CASSRPRGLTYGYTF. As DNA, the CDR3 is TGTGCCAGCAGCCGACCCAGGGGGCTGACCTATGGCTACACCTTC.

This chain uses TRBV27 with TRBJ1-2; 10 positions agree with TRBD1. This CDR3 comprises 13 residues. V dropped 9 bases and J dropped 4; count of bases not matched to a gene: 5. From germline, CDR1 is MNHEY and CDR2 SMNVEV (reference sequence). The DNA of the CDR3 is TGTGCCAGGGGGGACAGGGGAGTCTATGGCTACACCTTC. Its translation: CARGDRGVYGYTF.

The chain links TRBV2 to TRBJ1-2, with D possibly TRBD1 on 6 matching bases. The V end lost 6 bases, the J end lost 2 bases, and 16 bases lay between the germline ends. CDR3 length equals 15 residues. Germline CDR1 SNHLY, CDR2 FYNNEI. CDR3 sequence reads: CASRGRDRTNYGYTF. The CDR3 coding sequence is TGTGCCAGCAGGGGCAGAGACAGGACGAACTATGGCTACACCTTC.

The rearrangement uses TRBV5-4 and TRBJ1-2; a possible D gene is TRBD1 (5 bases). The CDR3 length is 14 residues. Trimming took off 4 bases at V and 1 base at J, with 11 bases between the two ends. Germline V gene data show CDR1 as SGHNT and CDR2 as YYREEE (reference sequence). The CDR3 reads CASSGGEGNYGYTF. DNA of the CDR3: TGTGCCAGCAGCGGAGGGGAAGGTAACTATGGCTACACCTTC.

This sequence joins TRBV19 and TRBJ1-2; D is unclear. Germline V gene lookup returns CDR1 LNHDA and CDR2 SQIVND (reference sequence). V was clipped by 6 bases and J by 4 bases, with 12 bases between them. The CDR3 totals 13 residues. Written as DNA, the CDR3 is TGTGCCAGTAGACTTACAGAGTCCTATGGCTACACCTTC. As protein: CASRLTESYGYTF.

This chain connects TRBV20-1 to TRBJ2-3; TRBD1 might be the D (6 bases). Germline CDR1 DFQATT, CDR2 SNEGSKA (reference sequence). V lost 4 bases and J lost 8, with 10 bases in between. The length of the CDR3 is 11 residues. CDR3 in amino acids: CSAMGARTQYF. The DNA for the CDR3 is TGCAGTGCTATGGGGGCGCGTACGCAGTATTTT.

The rearrangement joins TRBV5-1 to TRBJ2-3; 11 bases agree with TRBD1. With 3 bases clipped from V and 1 base from J, the junction kept 4 bases outside the gene matches. The CDR3 runs to 16 residues. Germline CDR1 SGHRS, CDR2 YFSETQ. The CDR3 nucleotides read TGCGCCAGCAGCTGGACAGGGGGCCTTCGCACAGATACGCAGTATTTT. This sequence encodes CASSWTGGLRTDTQYF.

The V gene is TRBV19, the J gene TRBJ1-1; D is ambiguous. The V and J ends lost 3 bases and 0 bases respectively, with 11 bases between them. Germline CDR1 is LNHDA and CDR2 is SQIVND (reference sequence). The CDR3 is made up of 15 amino acids. This CDR3 reads CASSIPRLMNTEAFF. The CDR3 coding sequence is TGTGCCAGTAGTATCCCCAGGCTGATGAACACTGAAGCTTTCTTT.

The chain carries TRBV7-8 and TRBJ2-5; D unresolved. V was trimmed by 3 bases and J by 2 bases, leaving 10 bases between them. There are 14 residues in the CDR3. Germline-derived CDR1 and CDR2 are SGHVS and FQNEAQ. CDR3 nucleotide sequence: TGTGCCAGCAGCTTTTCGGGTGGACAAGAGACCCAGTACTTC. Translating gives CASSFSGGQETQYF.

This chain links TRBV29-1 with TRBJ1-1; TRBD1 matches 7 bases. Germline assignment: CDR1 SQVTM and CDR2 ANQGSEA. The V and J ends lost 5 bases and 1 base, in that order; junction bases with no gene match: 4. The CDR3 covers 13 residues. CDR3 region: CSVSGTENTEAFF. As DNA, the CDR3 is TGCAGCGTTTCCGGGACAGAGAACACTGAAGCTTTCTTT.

This chain joins TRBV10-2 and TRBJ2-7; D might be TRBD2 (5 bases). The CDR3 has 12 residues. Looked up from germline, CDR1 is WSHSY and CDR2 is SAAADI. With 2 bases removed from V and 3 bases from J, the gap between germline ends came to 5 bases. CDR3 nucleotides: TGCGCCAGCAGTGAGCGGGGCTACGAGCAGTACTTC. Residues: CASSERGYEQYF.

This clone has only a few counts. The chain couples TRBV7-9 to TRBJ1-5; tentatively, D is TRBD1 (5 bases). Germline CDR1 reads SEHNR; CDR2 reads FQNEAQ (reference sequence). The ends were cut back, 5 bases at V and 5 bases at J, with 19 bases in the middle. The CDR3 is 16 amino acids. CDR3 protein: CASSPTQGILHQPQHF. The DNA of the CDR3 is TGTGCCAGCAGCCCAACCCAGGGAATCCTGCATCAGCCCCAGCATTTT. Filled out from reference TRBV7-9 and TRBJ1-5, the complete variable domain reads DTGVSQNPRHKITKRGQNVTFRCDPISEHNRLYWYRQTLGQGPEFLTYFQNEAQLEKSRLLSDRFSAERPKGSFSTLEIQRTEQGDSAMYLCASSPTQGILHQPQHFGDGTRLSIL.

This chain joins TRBV4-3 and TRBJ2-3, with TRBD2 matching over 12 bases. CDR3 length: 13 residues. Germline V gene lookup returns CDR1 LGHNA and CDR2 YSLEER. J gave up 14 bases and V 1 base, and 4 bases lay outside the gene matches. CDR3 sequence reads: CASSQGLAGGRYF. The CDR3 DNA reads as TGCGCCAGCAGCCAAGGGCTAGCGGGGGGGAGGTATTTT.

The rearrangement uses TRBV27 and TRBJ2-7, with D perhaps matching TRBD2 (5 bases). Per the germline V gene, CDR1 is MNHEY and CDR2 is SMNVEV (reference sequence). This CDR3 contains 14 residues. V lost 3 bases, J lost 4 bases, and 13 bases lay in between. The CDR3 DNA reads TGTGCCAGCAGTTTCGGCCCTCGGGGATACGAGCAGTACTTC. Its translation: CASSFGPRGYEQYF.

The rearrangement joins TRBV2 to TRBJ1-1, with D unresolved. The CDR3 extends over 10 amino acids. Germline V gene lookup returns CDR1 SNHLY and CDR2 FYNNEI. Trimming removed 7 bases from V and 8 bases from J, with 8 bases in between. CDR3: CASITAEAFF. CDR3 DNA: TGTGCCAGCATAACAGCCGAAGCTTTCTTT.

The rearrangement links TRBV29-1 to TRBJ1-1; D gene uncertain. Germline CDR1 reads SQVTM; CDR2 reads ANQGSEA. The germline V and J ends were trimmed by 6 bases and 7 bases, with 9 bases remaining between them. The CDR3 has 10 residues. The CDR3 coding sequence is TGCAGCGTGGTAGCCAGTGAAGCTTTCTTT. Its translation: CSVVASEAFF.

This clone was seen more than once but under ten times. The J gene is TRBJ1-2, the V gene TRBV28; tentatively, D is TRBD1 (5 bases). CDR1 and CDR2 from the germline V gene are MDHEN and SYDVKM. The CDR3 sequence is 14 residues long. V lost 7 bases, J lost 2 bases, and 14 bases lay in between. Written as DNA, the CDR3 is TGTGCCAGCATCCCCGCCCCAGGGAACTATGGCTACACCTTC. Its protein product is CASIPAPGNYGYTF.

The rearrangement links TRBV11-2 to TRBJ2-2, with 12 positions matching TRBD2. After removal of 2 bases from V and 5 bases from J, the junction contained 6 bases not matched to a gene. CDR3 length: 17 residues. CDR1 SGHAT and CDR2 FQNNGV come from the germline V gene. CDR3 loop: CASSLWLAGGETGELFF. The DNA for the CDR3 is TGTGCCAGCAGCTTATGGCTAGCGGGGGGGGAAACCGGGGAGCTGTTTTTT.

The chain joins TRBV6-5 to TRBJ2-7, with a tentative D call TRBD1 (5 bases). V lost 0 bases and J lost 4, with 16 bases in between. Germline V CDR1 and CDR2: MNHEY, SVGAGI. The length of the CDR3 is 16 residues. In DNA form, the CDR3 reads TGTGCCAGCAGTTACTCGGCAGGGCCAAGGTGGTACGAGCAGTACTTC. Amino acid sequence: CASSYSAGPRWYEQYF.

The chain recombines TRBV5-4 with TRBJ1-1; no firm D call. V lost 0 bases and J lost 2, with 14 bases in between. This CDR3 region has 16 residues. The germline V gene has CDR1 SGHNT and CDR2 YYREEE (reference sequence). The CDR3 spells CASSLGAQALNTEAFF. Written as DNA, the CDR3 is TGTGCCAGCAGCTTGGGGGCGCAGGCCCTCAACACTGAAGCTTTCTTT.

The V call is TRBV7-9, the J call TRBJ2-5; 10 bases align to TRBD2. There are 15 residues in the CDR3. Germline V gives CDR1 SEHNR, CDR2 FQNEAQ (reference sequence). J was trimmed by 5 bases and V by 5 bases; bases with no gene match: 8. Written as DNA, the CDR3 is TGTGCCAGCAGCAGGAGCGGGGGGGGCTTGGAGACCCAGTACTTC. Translating gives CASSRSGGGLETQYF.

The chain carries TRBV5-4 and TRBJ2-2, with 7 bases fitting TRBD1. J gave up 2 bases and V 4 bases, and 5 bases lay outside the gene matches. The CDR3 runs 15 residues. Looked up from germline, CDR1 is SGHNT and CDR2 is YYREEE (reference sequence). The CDR3 nucleotides read TGTGCCAGCAGCCGAGACAGGGTAAACACCGGGGAGCTGTTTTTT. As protein: CASSRDRVNTGELFF.

The gene calls are TRBV7-9 and TRBJ2-1; 14 bases align to TRBD2. This CDR3 spans 15 amino acids. CDR1 is SEHNR and CDR2 is FQNEAQ in the germline V gene (reference sequence). Trimming at V came to 3 bases and at J to 6 bases, leaving 1 base not matched to a gene. The CDR3, as DNA: TGTGCCAGCAGCTTGACTAGCGGGGGGGCCAATGAGCAGTTCTTC. It translates to CASSLTSGGANEQFF. The full variable domain, rest sourced from reference TRBV7-9 and TRBJ2-1, is DTGVSQNPRHKITKRGQNVTFRCDPISEHNRLYWYRQTLGQGPEFLTYFQNEAQLEKSRLLSDRFSAERPKGSFSTLEIQRTEQGDSAMYLCASSLTSGGANEQFFGPGTRLTVL.

The CDR3 reads CASSFRGQYNEQFF. The CDR3 nucleotides are TGTGCCAGCAGTTTCAGGGGGCAATACAATGAGCAGTTCTTC. The rearrangement uses TRBV27 and TRBJ2-1, with 8 bases fitting TRBD1. This CDR3 has 14 residues. Looked up from germline, CDR1 is MNHEY and CDR2 is SMNVEV (reference sequence). The junction had 2 bases not matched to a gene; V was cut back by 3 bases and J by 4 bases.

The chain links TRBV19 to TRBJ1-5; D is unclear. V dropped 3 bases and J dropped 2 bases, with 8 bases sitting between them. There are 14 residues in the CDR3. Germline CDR1 reads LNHDA; CDR2 reads SQIVND (reference sequence). CDR3 sequence (DNA): TGTGCCAGTAGTATTGCGGCGGGCAATCAGCCCCAGCATTTT. It yields the protein CASSIAAGNQPQHF.

This chain links TRBV13 with TRBJ2-1; D remains unclear. CDR1 PRHDT and CDR2 FYEKMQ come from the germline V gene (reference sequence). The CDR3 totals 13 residues. V lost 4 bases, J lost 6 bases, and 10 bases lay in between. In DNA form, the CDR3 reads TGTGCCAGCAGCTCTACCTTTAGCAATGAGCAGTTCTTC. Its protein is CASSSTFSNEQFF. Variable domain in full (rest from reference TRBV13 and TRBJ2-1): AAGVIQSPRHLIKEKRETATLKCYPIPRHDTVYWYQQGPGQDPQFLISFYEKMQSDKGSIPDRFSAQQFSDYHSELNMSSLELGDSALYFCASSSTFSNEQFFGPGTRLTVL.

Only a few counts were recorded for this clone. The V and J genes are TRBV9 and TRBJ2-2, with D unclear. In germline, CDR1 is SGDLS, CDR2 YYNGEE. This CDR3 contains 12 residues. The V gene lost 3 bases and the J gene lost 6 bases, with 6 bases spanning the gap. The CDR3 sequence: CASSDRPGELFF. In DNA, the CDR3 is TGTGCCAGCAGCGACAGACCCGGGGAGCTGTTTTTT.